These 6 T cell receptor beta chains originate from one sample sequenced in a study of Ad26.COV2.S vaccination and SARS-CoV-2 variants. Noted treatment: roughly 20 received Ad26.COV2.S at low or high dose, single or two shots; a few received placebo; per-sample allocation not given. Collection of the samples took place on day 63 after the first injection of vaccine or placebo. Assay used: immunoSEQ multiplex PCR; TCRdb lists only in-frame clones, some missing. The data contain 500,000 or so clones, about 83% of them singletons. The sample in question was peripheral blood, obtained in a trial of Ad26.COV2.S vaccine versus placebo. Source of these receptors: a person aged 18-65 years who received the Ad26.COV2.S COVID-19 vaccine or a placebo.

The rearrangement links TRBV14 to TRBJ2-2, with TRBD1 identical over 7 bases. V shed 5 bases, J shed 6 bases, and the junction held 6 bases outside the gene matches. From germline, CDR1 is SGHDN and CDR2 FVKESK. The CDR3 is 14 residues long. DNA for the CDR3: TGTGCCAGCAGCGTCAGAAGGGGGCCCGGGGAGCTGTTTTTT. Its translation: CASSVRRGPGELFF.

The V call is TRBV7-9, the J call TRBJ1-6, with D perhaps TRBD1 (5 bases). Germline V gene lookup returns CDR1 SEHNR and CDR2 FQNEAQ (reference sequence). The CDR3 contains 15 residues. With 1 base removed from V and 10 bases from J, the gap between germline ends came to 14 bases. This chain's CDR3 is CASSLEGGVGSPLHF. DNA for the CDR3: TGTGCCAGCAGCTTAGAGGGAGGGGTCGGCTCACCCCTCCACTTT.

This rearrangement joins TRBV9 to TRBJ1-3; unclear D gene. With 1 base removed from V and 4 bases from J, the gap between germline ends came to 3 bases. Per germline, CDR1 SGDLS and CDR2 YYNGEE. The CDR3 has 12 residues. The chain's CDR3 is CASSVQGNTIYF. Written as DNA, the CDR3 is TGTGCCAGCAGCGTACAAGGAAACACCATATATTTT.

The CDR3 DNA reads TGTGCCAGCAGTGAAGATCGGTTGGGGGGGATAGAGACCCAGTACTTC. It is translated as CASSEDRLGGIETQYF. The rearrangement uses TRBV6-1 and TRBJ2-5, with 7 bases lining up with TRBD2. J gave up 4 bases and V 1 base, and 9 bases lay outside the gene matches. In germline, CDR1 is MNHNS, CDR2 SASEGT. CDR3 length: 16 amino acids.

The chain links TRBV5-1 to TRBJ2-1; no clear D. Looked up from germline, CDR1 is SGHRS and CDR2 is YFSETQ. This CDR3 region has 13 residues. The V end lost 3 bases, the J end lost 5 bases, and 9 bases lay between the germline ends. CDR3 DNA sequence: TGCGCCAGCAGCTACAACATTGACAATGAGCAGTTCTTC. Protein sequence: CASSYNIDNEQFF.

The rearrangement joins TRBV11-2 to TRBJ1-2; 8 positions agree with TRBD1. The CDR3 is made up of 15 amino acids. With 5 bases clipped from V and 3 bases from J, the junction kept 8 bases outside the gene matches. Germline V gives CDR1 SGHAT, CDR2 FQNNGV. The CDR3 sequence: CASSGYRGSHYGYTF. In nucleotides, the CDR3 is TGTGCCAGCAGCGGATACAGGGGGAGTCACTATGGCTACACCTTC.